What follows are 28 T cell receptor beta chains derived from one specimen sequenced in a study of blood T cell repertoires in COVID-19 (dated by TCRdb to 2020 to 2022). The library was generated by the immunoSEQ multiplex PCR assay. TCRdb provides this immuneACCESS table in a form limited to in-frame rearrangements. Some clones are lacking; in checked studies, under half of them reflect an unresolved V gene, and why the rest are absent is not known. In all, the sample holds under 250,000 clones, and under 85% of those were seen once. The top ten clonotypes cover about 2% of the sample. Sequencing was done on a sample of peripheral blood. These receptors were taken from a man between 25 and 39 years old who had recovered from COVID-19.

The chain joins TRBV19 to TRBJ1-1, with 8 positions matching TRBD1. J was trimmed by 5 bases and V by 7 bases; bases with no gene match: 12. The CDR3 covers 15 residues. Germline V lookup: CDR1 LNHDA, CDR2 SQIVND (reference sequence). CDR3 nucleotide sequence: TGTGCCAGTAATATCCAGGGGGCGGGGAGGACTGAAGCTTTCTTT. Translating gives CASNIQGAGRTEAFF.

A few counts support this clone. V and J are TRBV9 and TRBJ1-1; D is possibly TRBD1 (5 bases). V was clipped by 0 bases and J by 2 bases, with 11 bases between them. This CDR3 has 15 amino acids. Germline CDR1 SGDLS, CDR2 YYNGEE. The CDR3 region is CASSVEGHLNTEAFF. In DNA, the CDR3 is TGTGCCAGCAGCGTAGAAGGACACCTCAACACTGAAGCTTTCTTT.

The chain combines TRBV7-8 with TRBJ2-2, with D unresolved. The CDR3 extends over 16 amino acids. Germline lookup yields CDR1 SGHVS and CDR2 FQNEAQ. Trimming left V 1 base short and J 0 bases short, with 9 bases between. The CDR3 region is CASSLVQIANTGELFF. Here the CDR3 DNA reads TGTGCCAGCAGCTTAGTACAAATCGCGAACACCGGGGAGCTGTTTTTT. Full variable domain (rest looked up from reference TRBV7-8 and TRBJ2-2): GAGVSQSPRYKVAKRGQDVALRCDPISGHVSLFWYQQALGQGPEFLTYFQNEAQLDKSGLPSDRFFAERPEGSVSTLKIQRTQQEDSAVYLCASSLVQIANTGELFFGEGSRLTVL.

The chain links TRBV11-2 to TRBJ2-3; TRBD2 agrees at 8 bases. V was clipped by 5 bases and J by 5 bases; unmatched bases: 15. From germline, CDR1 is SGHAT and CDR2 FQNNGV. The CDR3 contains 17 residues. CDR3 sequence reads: CASSPRRAGGRVDTQYF. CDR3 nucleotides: TGTGCCAGCAGCCCGAGGAGGGCGGGGGGCCGTGTAGATACGCAGTATTTT.

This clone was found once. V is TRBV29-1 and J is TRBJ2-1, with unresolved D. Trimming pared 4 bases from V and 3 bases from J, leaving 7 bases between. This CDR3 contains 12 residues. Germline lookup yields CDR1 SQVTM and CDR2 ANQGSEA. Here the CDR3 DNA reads TGCAGCGTTGTTGGCTTCTACAATGAGCAGTTCTTC. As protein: CSVVGFYNEQFF.

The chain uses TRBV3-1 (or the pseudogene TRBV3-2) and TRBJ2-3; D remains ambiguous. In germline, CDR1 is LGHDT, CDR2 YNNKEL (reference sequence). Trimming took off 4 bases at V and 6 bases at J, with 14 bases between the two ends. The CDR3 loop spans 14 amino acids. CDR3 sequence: CASSLRLAADTQYF. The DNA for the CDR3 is TGTGCCAGCAGCCTCCGGTTAGCTGCGGATACGCAGTATTTT.

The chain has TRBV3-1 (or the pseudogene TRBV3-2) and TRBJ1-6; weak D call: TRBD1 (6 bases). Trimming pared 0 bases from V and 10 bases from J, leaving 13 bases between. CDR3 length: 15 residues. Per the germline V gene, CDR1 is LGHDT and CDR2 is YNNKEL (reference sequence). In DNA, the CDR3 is TGTGCCAGCAGCCAAGAGGTGCGGGGGCGCTCACCCCTCCACTTT. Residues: CASSQEVRGRSPLHF.

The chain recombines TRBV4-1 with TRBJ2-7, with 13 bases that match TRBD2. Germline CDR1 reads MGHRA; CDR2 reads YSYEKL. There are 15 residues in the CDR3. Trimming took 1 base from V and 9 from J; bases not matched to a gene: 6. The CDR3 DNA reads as TGCGCCAGCAGCCAAGGACTAGCGGGGGGCGAAGGGCAGTACTTC. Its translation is CASSQGLAGGEGQYF.

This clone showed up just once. The CDR3 bases are TGCGCCAGCTCCTTGGAGGCTAGCGGGGGGATTCAAGAGACCCAGTACTTC. It encodes CASSLEASGGIQETQYF. The chain employs TRBV10-2 and TRBJ2-5; 11 nucleotides line up with TRBD2. CDR3 length: 17 amino acids. Trimming at V came to 8 bases and at J to 2 bases, leaving 13 bases not matched to a gene. Per the germline V gene, CDR1 is WSHSY and CDR2 is SAAADI.

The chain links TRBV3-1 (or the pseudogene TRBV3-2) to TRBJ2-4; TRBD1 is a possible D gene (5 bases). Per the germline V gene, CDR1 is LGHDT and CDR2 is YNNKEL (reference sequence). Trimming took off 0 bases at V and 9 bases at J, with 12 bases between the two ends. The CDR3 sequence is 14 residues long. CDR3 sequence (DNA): TGTGCCAGCAGCCAAGACTCCAGGGTTGGCATTCAGTACTTC. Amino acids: CASSQDSRVGIQYF.

The CDR3 nucleotides read TGTGCCACTCACCCGGCGCGGGGGACCACCGGGGAGCTGTTTTTT. Protein product: CATHPARGTTGELFF. The chain employs TRBV19 and TRBJ2-2; 7 bases align to TRBD2. The CDR3 sequence is 15 residues long. The germline V gene has CDR1 LNHDA and CDR2 SQIVND (reference sequence). V shed 10 bases and J 4 bases; nucleotides not matched to a gene: 12.

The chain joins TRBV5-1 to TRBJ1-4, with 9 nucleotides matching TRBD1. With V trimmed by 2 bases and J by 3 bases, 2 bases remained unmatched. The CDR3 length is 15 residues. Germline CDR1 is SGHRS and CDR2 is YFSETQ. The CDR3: CASSFRQGANEKLFF. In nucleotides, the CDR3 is TGCGCCAGCAGCTTCCGACAGGGGGCTAATGAAAAACTGTTTTTT.

This chain's CDR3 is CASSPGQGSSPLHF. DNA of the CDR3: TGTGCCAGCAGTCCGGGACAGGGAAGCTCACCCCTCCACTTT. The chain links TRBV7-8 to TRBJ1-6, with 9 bases that match TRBD1. From germline, CDR1 is SGHVS and CDR2 FQNEAQ. With V trimmed by 6 bases and J by 10 bases, 7 bases remained unmatched. There are 14 residues in the CDR3.

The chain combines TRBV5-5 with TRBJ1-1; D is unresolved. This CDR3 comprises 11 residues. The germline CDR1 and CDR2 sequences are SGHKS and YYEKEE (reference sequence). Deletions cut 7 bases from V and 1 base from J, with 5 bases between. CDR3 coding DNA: TGTGCCAGCGCAGGGAACACTGAAGCTTTCTTT. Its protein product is CASAGNTEAFF.

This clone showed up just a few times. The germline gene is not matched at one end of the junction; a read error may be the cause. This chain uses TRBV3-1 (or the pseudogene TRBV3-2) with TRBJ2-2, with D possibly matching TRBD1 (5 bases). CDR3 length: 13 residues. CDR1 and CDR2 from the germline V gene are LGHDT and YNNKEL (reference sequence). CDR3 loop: CASSQRGPGELFF. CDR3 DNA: TGCGCCAGCAGCCAAAGGGGCCCCGGGGAGCTGTTTTTT.

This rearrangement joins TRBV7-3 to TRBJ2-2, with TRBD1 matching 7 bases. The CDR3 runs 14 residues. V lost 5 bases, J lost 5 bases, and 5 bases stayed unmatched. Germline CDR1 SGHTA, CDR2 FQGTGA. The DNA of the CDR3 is TGTGCCAGCAGCCCGGGACAGAGAACCGGGGAGCTGTTTTTT. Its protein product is CASSPGQRTGELFF.

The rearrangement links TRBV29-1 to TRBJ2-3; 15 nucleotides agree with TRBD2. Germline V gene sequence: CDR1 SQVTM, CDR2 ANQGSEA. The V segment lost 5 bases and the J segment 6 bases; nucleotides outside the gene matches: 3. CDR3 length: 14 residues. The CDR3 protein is CSVTGTSGGDTQYF. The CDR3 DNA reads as TGCAGCGTTACCGGGACTAGCGGGGGGGATACGCAGTATTTT.

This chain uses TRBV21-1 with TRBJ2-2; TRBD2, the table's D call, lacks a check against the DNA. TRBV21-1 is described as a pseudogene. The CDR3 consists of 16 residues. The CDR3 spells CASSRGDSPGAGELFF. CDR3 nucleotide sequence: TGTGCCAGCAGCAGGGGGGACTCCCCTGGGGCCGGGGAGCTGTTTTTT.

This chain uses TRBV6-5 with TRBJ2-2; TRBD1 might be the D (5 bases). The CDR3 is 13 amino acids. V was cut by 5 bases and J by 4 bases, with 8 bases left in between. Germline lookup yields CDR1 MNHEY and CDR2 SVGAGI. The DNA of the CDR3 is TGTGCCAGCAGTCACCAGGGCACCGGGGAGCTGTTTTTT. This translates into CASSHQGTGELFF.

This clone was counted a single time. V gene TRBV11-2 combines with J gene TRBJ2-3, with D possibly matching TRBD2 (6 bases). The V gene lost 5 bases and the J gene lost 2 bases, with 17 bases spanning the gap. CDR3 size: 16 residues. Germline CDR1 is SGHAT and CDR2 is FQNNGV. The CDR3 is CASSPSSGTLTDTQYF. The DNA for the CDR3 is TGTGCCAGCAGCCCATCTTCCGGGACTCTCACAGATACGCAGTATTTT.

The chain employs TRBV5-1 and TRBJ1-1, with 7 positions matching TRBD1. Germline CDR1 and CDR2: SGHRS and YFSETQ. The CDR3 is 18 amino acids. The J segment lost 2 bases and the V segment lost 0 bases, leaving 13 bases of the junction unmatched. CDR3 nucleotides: TGCGCCAGCAGCTTGGAGTCCGTCGACAGGGTGGTTAACACTGAAGCTTTCTTT. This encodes CASSLESVDRVVNTEAFF.

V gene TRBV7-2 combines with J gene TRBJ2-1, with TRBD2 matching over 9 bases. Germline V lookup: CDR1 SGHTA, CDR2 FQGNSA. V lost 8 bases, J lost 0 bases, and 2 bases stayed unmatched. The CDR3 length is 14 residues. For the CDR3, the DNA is TGTGCCAGCCGCGGGGGGGACTCCTACAATGAGCAGTTCTTC. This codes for CASRGGDSYNEQFF.

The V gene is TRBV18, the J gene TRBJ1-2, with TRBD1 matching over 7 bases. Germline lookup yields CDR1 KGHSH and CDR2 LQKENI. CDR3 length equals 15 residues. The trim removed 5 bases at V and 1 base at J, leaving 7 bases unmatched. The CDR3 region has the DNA TGTGCCAGCTCATCAGCCAGGGGGATTAACTATGGCTACACCTTC. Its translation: CASSSARGINYGYTF.

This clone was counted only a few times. CDR3 sequence: CASSINQGSGANVLTF. For the CDR3, the DNA is TGTGCCAGCAGCATTAACCAGGGGTCTGGGGCCAACGTCCTGACTTTC. The rearrangement links TRBV5-4 to TRBJ2-6; D perhaps matches TRBD1 (6 bases). The CDR3 covers 16 residues. V was cut by 4 bases and J by 1 base, with 12 bases left in between. CDR1 is SGHNT and CDR2 is YYREEE in the germline V gene (reference sequence).

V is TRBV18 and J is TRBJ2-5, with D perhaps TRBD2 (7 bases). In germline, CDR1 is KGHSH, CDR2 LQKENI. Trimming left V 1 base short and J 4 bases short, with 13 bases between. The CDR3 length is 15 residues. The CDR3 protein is CASSPQGGAGETQYF. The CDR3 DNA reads TGTGCCAGCTCACCACAAGGGGGGGCCGGAGAGACCCAGTACTTC.

As DNA, the CDR3 is TGTGCCAGCAGCAGGGGACTAGCGGGGGATAGTGAGCAGTTCTTC. It is translated as CASSRGLAGDSEQFF. The rearrangement uses TRBV7-8 and TRBJ2-1; TRBD2 matches 14 bases. Germline V CDR1 and CDR2: SGHVS, FQNEAQ. Trimming at V came to 5 bases and at J to 9 bases, leaving 6 bases not matched to a gene. CDR3 size: 15 residues.

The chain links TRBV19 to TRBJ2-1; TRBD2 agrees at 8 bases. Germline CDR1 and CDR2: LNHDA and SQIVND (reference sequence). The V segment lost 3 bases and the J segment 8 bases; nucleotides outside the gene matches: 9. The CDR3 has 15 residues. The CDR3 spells CASSILRAGVHEQFF. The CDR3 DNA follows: TGTGCCAGTAGTATCCTGCGAGCGGGGGTACATGAGCAGTTCTTC. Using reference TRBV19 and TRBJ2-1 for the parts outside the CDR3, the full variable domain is DGGITQSPKYLFRKEGQNVTLSCEQNLNHDAMYWYRQDPGQGLRLIYYSQIVNDFQKGDIAEGYSVSREKKESFPLTVTSAQKNPTAFYLCASSILRAGVHEQFFGPGTRLTVL.

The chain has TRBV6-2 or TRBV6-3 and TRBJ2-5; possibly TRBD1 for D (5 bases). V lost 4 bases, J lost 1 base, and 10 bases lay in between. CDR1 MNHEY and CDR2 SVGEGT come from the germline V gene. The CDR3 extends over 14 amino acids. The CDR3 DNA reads TGTGCCAGCAGTTCCAGGGAACCCCAAGAGACCCAGTACTTC. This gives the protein CASSSREPQETQYF.